What follows is one T cell receptor beta chain and its context. The source of the sample is a study of blood T cell repertoires in COVID-19. For the study at large: Material from acute and convalescent COVID-19 was sourced from the United States, Italy and Spain.

Deletions cut 0 bases from V and 0 bases from J, with 9 bases between. The CDR3 contains 16 residues. In germline, CDR1 is SGHRS, CDR2 YFSETQ. Study members were between roughly 18 and 89 years old and lived in 24 US regions. Per the original methods: Counts of nucleated cells, estimated from reference gene primer amplification, were obtained. Repertoires were generated with immunoSEQ multiplex PCR, while TCRdb's copy carries only in-frame clones and drops some. That table gives V, J and clone size, and the DNA gave D and trimming. The data contain about 270,000 clones, 75% to 90% of them singletons. The rearrangement uses TRBV5-1 and TRBJ2-2; D is unclear. Sequencing was performed on PBMCs or T cells enriched from blood (not recorded which). This clonotype was obtained from a young woman with acute COVID-19. This CDR3 reads CASSLGLFANTGELFF. The DNA for the CDR3 is TGCGCCAGCAGCTTGGGACTTTTCGCGAACACCGGGGAGCTGTTTTTT.